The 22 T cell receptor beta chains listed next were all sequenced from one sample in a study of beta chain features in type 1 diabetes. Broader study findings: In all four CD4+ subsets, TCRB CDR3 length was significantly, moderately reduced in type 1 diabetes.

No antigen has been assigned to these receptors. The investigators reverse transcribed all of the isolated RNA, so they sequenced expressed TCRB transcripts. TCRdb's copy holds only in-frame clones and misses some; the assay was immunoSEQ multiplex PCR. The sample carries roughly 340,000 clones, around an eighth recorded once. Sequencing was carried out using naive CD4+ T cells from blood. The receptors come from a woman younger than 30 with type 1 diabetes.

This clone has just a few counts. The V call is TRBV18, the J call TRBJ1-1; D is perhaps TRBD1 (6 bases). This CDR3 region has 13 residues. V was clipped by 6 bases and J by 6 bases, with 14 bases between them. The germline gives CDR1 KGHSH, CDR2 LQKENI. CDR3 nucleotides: TGTGCCAGCTCTGAAACCAGACAGGCTGAAGCTTTCTTT. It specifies CASSETRQAEAFF. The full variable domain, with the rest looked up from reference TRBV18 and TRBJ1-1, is NAGVMQNPRHLVRRRGQEARLRCSPMKGHSHVYWYRQLPEEGLKFMVYLQKENIIDESGMPKERFSAEFPKEGPSILRIQQVVRGDSAAYFCASSETRQAEAFFGQGTRLTVV.

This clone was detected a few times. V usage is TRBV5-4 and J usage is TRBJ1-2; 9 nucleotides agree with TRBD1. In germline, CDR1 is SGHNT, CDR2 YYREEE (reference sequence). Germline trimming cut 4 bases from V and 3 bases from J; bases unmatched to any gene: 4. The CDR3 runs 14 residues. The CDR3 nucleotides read TGTGCCAGCAGCCCGGGACAGGGCCACTATGGCTACACCTTC. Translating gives CASSPGQGHYGYTF.

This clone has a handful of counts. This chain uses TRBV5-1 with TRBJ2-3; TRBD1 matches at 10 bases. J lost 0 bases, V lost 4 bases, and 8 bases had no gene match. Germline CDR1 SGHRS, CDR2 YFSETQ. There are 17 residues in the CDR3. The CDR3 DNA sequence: TGCGCCAGCAGCCTCAGACAGGGGGCGGCCAGCACAGATACGCAGTATTTT. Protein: CASSLRQGAASTDTQYF.

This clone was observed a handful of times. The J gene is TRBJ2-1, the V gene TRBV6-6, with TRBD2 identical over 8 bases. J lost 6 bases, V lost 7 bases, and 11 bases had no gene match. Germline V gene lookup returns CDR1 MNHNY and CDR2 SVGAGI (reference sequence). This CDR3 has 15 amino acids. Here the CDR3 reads CASTDSGSARNEQFF. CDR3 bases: TGTGCCAGCACCGACAGCGGGAGCGCACGCAATGAGCAGTTCTTC.

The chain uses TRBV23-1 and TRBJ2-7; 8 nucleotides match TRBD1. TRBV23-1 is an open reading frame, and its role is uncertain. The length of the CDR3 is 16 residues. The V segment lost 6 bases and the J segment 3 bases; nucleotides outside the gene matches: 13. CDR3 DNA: TGCGCCAGCAGCGAATTAGAGGGACAGGCCGACTACGAGCAGTACTTC. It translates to CASSELEGQADYEQYF.

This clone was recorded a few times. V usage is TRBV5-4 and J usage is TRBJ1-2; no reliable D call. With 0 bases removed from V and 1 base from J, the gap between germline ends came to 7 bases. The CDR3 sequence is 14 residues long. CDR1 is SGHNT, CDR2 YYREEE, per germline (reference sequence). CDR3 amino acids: CASSLDSRNYGYTF. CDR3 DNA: TGTGCCAGCAGCTTGGACAGCCGTAACTATGGCTACACCTTC.

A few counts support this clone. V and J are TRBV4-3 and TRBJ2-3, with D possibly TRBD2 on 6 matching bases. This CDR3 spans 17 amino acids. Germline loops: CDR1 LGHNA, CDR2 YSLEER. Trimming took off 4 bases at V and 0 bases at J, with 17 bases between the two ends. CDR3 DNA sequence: TGCGCCAGCAGCCCCTTGGGCACTAGCAGGAGCACAGATACGCAGTATTTT. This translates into CASSPLGTSRSTDTQYF.

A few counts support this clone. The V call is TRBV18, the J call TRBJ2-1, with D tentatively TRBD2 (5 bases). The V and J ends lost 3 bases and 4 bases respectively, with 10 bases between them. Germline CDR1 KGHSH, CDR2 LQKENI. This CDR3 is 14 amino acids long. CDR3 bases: TGTGCCAGCTCACCCAGAGGGATTTACAATGAGCAGTTCTTC. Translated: CASSPRGIYNEQFF.

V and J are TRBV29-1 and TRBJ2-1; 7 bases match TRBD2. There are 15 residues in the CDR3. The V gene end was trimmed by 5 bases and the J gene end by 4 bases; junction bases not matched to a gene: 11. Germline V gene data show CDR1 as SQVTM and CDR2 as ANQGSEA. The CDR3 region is CSVWGGMMWYNEQFF. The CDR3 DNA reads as TGCAGCGTTTGGGGGGGGATGATGTGGTACAATGAGCAGTTCTTC.

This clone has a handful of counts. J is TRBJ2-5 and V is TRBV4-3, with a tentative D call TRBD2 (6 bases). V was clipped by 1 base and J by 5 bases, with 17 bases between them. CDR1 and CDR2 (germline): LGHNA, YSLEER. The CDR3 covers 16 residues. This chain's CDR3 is CASSQGGTRRGETQYF. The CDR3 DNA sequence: TGCGCCAGCAGCCAAGGTGGGACTCGTCGGGGGGAGACCCAGTACTTC.

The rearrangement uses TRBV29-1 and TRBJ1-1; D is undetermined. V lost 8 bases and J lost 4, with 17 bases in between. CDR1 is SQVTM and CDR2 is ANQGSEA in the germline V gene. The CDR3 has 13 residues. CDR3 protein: CSSGGSTFTEAFF. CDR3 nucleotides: TGCAGCTCGGGTGGGTCCACCTTCACTGAAGCTTTCTTT.

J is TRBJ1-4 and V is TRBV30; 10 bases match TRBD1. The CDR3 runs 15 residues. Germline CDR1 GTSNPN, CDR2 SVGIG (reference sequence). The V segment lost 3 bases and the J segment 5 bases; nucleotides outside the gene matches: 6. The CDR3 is CAWRAGTGANEKLFF. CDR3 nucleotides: TGTGCCTGGAGAGCCGGGACAGGGGCAAATGAAAAACTGTTTTTT. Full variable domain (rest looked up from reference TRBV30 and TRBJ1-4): SQTIHQWPATLVQPVGSPLSLECTVEGTSNPNLYWYRQAAGRGLQLLFYSVGIGQISSEVPQNLSASRPQDRQFILSSKKLLLSDSGFYLCAWRAGTGANEKLFFGSGTQLSVL.

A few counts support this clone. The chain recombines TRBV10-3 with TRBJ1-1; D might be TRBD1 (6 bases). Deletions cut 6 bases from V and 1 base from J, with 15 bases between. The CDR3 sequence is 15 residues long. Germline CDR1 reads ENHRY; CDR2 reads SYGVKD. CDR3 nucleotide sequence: TGTGCCATCAGGGACCCCCAGACAGGGAACACTGAAGCTTTCTTT. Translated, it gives CAIRDPQTGNTEAFF.

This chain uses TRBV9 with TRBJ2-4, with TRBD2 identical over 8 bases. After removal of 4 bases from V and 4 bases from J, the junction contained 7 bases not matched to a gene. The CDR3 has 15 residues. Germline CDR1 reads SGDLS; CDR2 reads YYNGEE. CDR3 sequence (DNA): TGTGCCAGCAGCCCCCGGGGGGGGCCAAAAAACATTCAGTACTTC. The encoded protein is CASSPRGGPKNIQYF.

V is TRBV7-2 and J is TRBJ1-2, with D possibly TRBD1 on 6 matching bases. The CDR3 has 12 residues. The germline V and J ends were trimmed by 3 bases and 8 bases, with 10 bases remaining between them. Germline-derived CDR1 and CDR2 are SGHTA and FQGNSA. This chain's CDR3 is CASSFDRTGYTF. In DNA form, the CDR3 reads TGTGCCAGCAGCTTCGACAGGACCGGCTACACCTTC. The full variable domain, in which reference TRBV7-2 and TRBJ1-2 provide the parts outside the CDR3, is GAGVSQSPSNKVTEKGKDVELRCDPISGHTALYWYRQSLGQGLEFLIYFQGNSAPDKSGLPSDRFSAERTGGSVSTLTIQRTQQEDSAVYLCASSFDRTGYTFGSGTRLTVV.

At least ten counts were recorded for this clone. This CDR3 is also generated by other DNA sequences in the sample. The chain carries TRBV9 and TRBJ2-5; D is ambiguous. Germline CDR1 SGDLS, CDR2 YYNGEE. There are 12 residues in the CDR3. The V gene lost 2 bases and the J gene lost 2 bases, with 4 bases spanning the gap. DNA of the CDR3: TGTGCCAGCAGCGTCGGTCAAGAGACCCAGTACTTC. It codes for CASSVGQETQYF.

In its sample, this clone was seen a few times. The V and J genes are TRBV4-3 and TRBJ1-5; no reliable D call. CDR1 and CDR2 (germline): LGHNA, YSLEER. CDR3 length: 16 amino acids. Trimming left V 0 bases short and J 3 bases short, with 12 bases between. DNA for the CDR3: TGCGCCAGCAGCCAAGAAGTGGGAGAACCCAATCAGCCCCAGCATTTT. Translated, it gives CASSQEVGEPNQPQHF.

CDR3 in DNA: TGCAGCGTTGAATCCCGTAGCGGGAGGGCCCGCACAGATACGCAGTATTTT. The encoded protein is CSVESRSGRARTDTQYF. The genes are TRBV29-1 and TRBJ2-3; 11 bases are a match to TRBD2. The CDR3 has 17 residues. After removal of 2 bases from V and 1 base from J, the junction contained 8 bases not matched to a gene. The V gene's germline CDR1 is SQVTM and CDR2 ANQGSEA.

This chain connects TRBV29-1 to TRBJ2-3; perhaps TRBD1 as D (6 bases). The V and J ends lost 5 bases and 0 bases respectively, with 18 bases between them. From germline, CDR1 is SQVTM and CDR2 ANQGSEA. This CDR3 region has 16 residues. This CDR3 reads CSVMMVGAKSTDTQYF. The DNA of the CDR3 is TGCAGCGTTATGATGGTGGGGGCGAAGAGCACAGATACGCAGTATTTT.

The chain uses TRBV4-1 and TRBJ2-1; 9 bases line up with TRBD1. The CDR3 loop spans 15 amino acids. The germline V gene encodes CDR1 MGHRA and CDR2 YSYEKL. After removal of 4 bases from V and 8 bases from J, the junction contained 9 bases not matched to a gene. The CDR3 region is CASSLGQGPRDEQFF. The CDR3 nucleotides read TGCGCCAGCAGCCTGGGACAGGGACCTCGGGATGAGCAGTTCTTC.

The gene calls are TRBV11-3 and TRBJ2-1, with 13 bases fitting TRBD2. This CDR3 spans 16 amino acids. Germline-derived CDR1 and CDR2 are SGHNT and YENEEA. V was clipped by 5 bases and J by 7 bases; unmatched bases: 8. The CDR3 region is CASSGRTSGSRNEQFF. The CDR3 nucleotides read TGTGCCAGCAGCGGGAGGACTAGCGGGAGTCGTAATGAGCAGTTCTTC. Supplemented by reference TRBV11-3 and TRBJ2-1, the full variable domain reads EAGVVQSPRYKIIEKKQPVAFWCNPISGHNTLYWYLQNLGQGPELLIRYENEEAVDDSQLPKDRFSAERLKGVDSTLKIQPAELGDSAVYLCASSGRTSGSRNEQFFGPGTRLTVL.

The CDR3: CASSLSAGGGASTDTQYF. The CDR3 DNA reads TGTGCCAGCAGCTTGTCTGCGGGAGGAGGGGCTAGCACAGATACGCAGTATTTT. The V and J genes are TRBV5-4 and TRBJ2-3; 8 positions match TRBD2. CDR3 length equals 18 residues. Germline loops: CDR1 SGHNT, CDR2 YYREEE (reference sequence). V trimming: 1 base; J trimming: 0 bases; junction bases outside the gene matches: 10.